What follows describes a single T cell receptor (beta chain). No antigen is known for it. PCR involved 60 Vbeta and 13 Jbeta primers. Original methodology: Later analysis identified some 88 million unique TCR beta chains, 10 million to 12 million shared. The protocol was immunoSEQ multiplex PCR, while the TCRdb copy is restricted to in-frame clones and leaves out a portion. The V and J calls and clone size were taken over from that table, and D and trimming were inferred from the DNA. The repertoire includes about 40,000 clones, 60% to 70% of them detected once, and 3% to 5% sits in the top ten. The source of the sample is a study of cytomegalovirus exposure and HLA in healthy donors. Study-level information: In an earlier analysis, 95 million to 140 million unique TCR beta sequences were found from approximately 170 million T cells.

Study outcomes and limitations: In a later analysis, parvovirus B19, influenza, CMV and Epstein-Barr virus appeared linked to several top co-occurrence clusters.

Trimming stripped 2 bases from V and 3 bases from J, with 7 bases between. CDR1 KGHSH and CDR2 LQKENI come from the germline V gene. The CDR3 is 14 residues long. The sequenced sample was PBMCs. This clonotype originated in a man in his forties in good health and CMV-seronegative. The chain is built from TRBV18 and TRBJ2-2; no reliable D call. The CDR3 sequence: CASSPGVDTGELFF. DNA for the CDR3: TGTGCCAGCTCACCAGGAGTCGACACCGGGGAGCTGTTTTTT.